Listed below are T cell receptor beta chains from one sample, sequenced in a study of T-cell reconstitution after alpha-beta-depleted transplantation in children. TCRdb re-called the PCR reads with MiXCR, one entry per CDR3 protein. The sample contains 360,000 or so distinct CDR3 sequences, 20% of which appear only once. The sample was PBMCs from the stem cell graft donor, taken from the stem cell graft. These TCRs come from a human donor who donated a stem cell graft to a child with acute myeloid leukemia. Each CDR3 is given with its conserved first and last residue. D genes are given only for firm matches. Expanded clones get a size class; other rows say once, few or many, or leave the size out.

clone size	D gene	V gene	J gene	CDR3 protein	CDR3 DNA
.	.	TRBV28	TRBJ2-1	CATRGSEQFF	TGTGCCACCAGAGGTAGTGAGCAGTTCTTC
.	TRBD1	TRBV25-1	TRBJ2-7	CASSEPGTGGYEQYF	TGTGCCAGCAGTGAACCCGGGACAGGAGGCTACGAGCAGTACTTC
.	.	TRBV7-9	TRBJ1-1	CATDAGPNLRFTEAFF	TGTGCCACCGACGCAGGGCCAAACCTTCGATTCACTGAAGCTTTCTTT
.	TRBD2	TRBV12-3/TRBV12-4	TRBJ2-7	CASSLASLAGGPHEQYF	TGTGCCAGCAGTTTAGCGAGTCTAGCGGGAGGGCCTCACGAGCAGTACTTC
few	.	TRBV24-1	TRBJ2-1	CATSQGNGYYNEQFF	TGTGCCACCAGTCAGGGGAACGGCTACTACAATGAGCAGTTCTTC
few	.	TRBV20-1	TRBJ2-1	CSARRRDYNEQFF	TGCAGTGCTAGAAGGCGGGATTACAATGAGCAGTTCTTC
few	TRBD2	TRBV4-1	TRBJ2-7	CASSQDLGPSGTYEQYF	TGCGCCAGCAGCCAAGATCTCGGCCCTAGCGGGACTTACGAGCAGTACTTC
few	.	TRBV5-4	TRBJ2-7	CASSFFAKRYEQYF	TGTGCCAGCAGCTTTTTCGCGAAGAGGTACGAGCAGTACTTC
many	.	TRBV12-3/TRBV12-4	TRBJ2-2	CASSFTVDIGTNTGELFF	TGTGCCAGCAGTTTTACGGTAGACATCGGAACGAACACCGGGGAGCTGTTTTTT
.	TRBD2	TRBV5-6	TRBJ2-1	CASSLGLAGHYNEQFF	TGTGCCAGCAGTTTGGGACTAGCGGGACATTACAATGAGCAGTTCTTC
.	TRBD2	TRBV4-1	TRBJ2-7	CASSQGLAPGEQYF	TGCGCCAGCAGCCAGGGACTAGCGCCGGGTGAGCAGTACTTT
.	.	TRBV7-9	TRBJ2-3	CSKEIATDTQYF	TGTTCCAAGGAGATAGCGACAGATACGCAGTATTTT
many	.	TRBV29-1	TRBJ2-3	CTHMADTQYF	TGCACCCATATGGCAGATACGCAGTATTTT
.	TRBD1	TRBV20-1	TRBJ2-3	CSAMDRGLADTQYF	TGCAGTGCGATGGACAGGGGGCTAGCAGATACGCAGTATTTT